This T cell receptor beta chain appears in the sequencing data of a study of siplizumab effects on memory and regulatory T cells. Overall study findings and caveats: Among sequences traceable to unstimulated CD4+ memory cells, alloreactive ones were significantly reduced by siplizumab. Naive T cells seemed more diverse than memory cells and seemed major alloresponse contributors. The average Treg-derived proportion among mappable alloreactive CD4+ clones was around 65% with siplizumab versus under 35% in controls.

The V and J ends lost 2 bases and 5 bases respectively, with 10 bases between them. CDR1 is SGHAT and CDR2 is FQNNGV in the germline V gene. The CDR3 sequence is 14 residues long. On this clone: What it binds is not known.

The assay covered 100,000 or so TCR templates per sample. The method was immunoSEQ multiplex PCR; TCRdb's version includes in-frame clones alone and lacks a portion of them. The sample shows approximately 100,000 clones, 93% of them seen only once. The sequenced material came from non-Treg CD4+ T cells sorted from blood. The gene calls are TRBV11-2 and TRBJ2-1; TRBD2 might be the D (6 bases). The TCR was taken from a human donor in good health. Here the CDR3 DNA reads TGTGCCAGCAGCTTACGGGACTCTAACAATGAGCAGTTCTTC. Its protein product is CASSLRDSNNEQFF.